The 28 T cell receptor beta chains presented below share a single source sample, sequenced in a study of T cell responses to AZD1222 COVID-19 vaccine. The method was immunoSEQ multiplex PCR; TCRdb's version includes in-frame clones alone and lacks a portion of them. The sample lists 35,000 to 55,000 clones, 80% occurring once. The sequenced sample was peripheral blood, obtained 28 days after the second dose of the MenACWY control vaccine. Receptor source: an adult who received the MenACWY meningococcal vaccine as a control.

The rearrangement links TRBV4-1 to TRBJ1-2; no definite D call. Germline V CDR1 and CDR2: MGHRA, YSYEKL. The CDR3 has 15 residues. V gave up 0 bases and J gave up 2 bases, with 10 bases separating them. The CDR3 reads CASSQDYAGNYGYTF. The DNA of the CDR3 is TGCGCCAGCAGCCAAGATTACGCGGGCAACTATGGCTACACCTTC.

This chain uses TRBV14 with TRBJ1-2; D call uncertain. This CDR3 region has 14 residues. Germline V gene lookup returns CDR1 SGHDN and CDR2 FVKESK. Trimming stripped 1 base from V and 4 bases from J, with 10 bases between. Written as DNA, the CDR3 is TGTGCCAGCAGCCAAGTCAACCTACTCTATGGCTACACCTTC. It encodes CASSQVNLLYGYTF.

The chain employs TRBV29-1 and TRBJ1-1, with a weak D call TRBD1 (6 bases). Germline V gene lookup returns CDR1 SQVTM and CDR2 ANQGSEA. Trimming stripped 5 bases from V and 8 bases from J, with 15 bases between. The CDR3 has 12 amino acids. CDR3 in amino acids: CSVKPGTPEAFF. In nucleotides, the CDR3 is TGCAGCGTTAAACCCGGGACACCCGAAGCTTTCTTT.

The gene calls are TRBV9 and TRBJ2-1; 8 positions agree with TRBD1. The germline V gene encodes CDR1 SGDLS and CDR2 YYNGEE. The length of the CDR3 is 14 residues. J lost 9 bases, V lost 0 bases, and 5 bases had no gene match. The CDR3 protein is CASSVEDRAAEQFF. The CDR3 DNA is TGTGCCAGCAGCGTAGAGGACAGGGCGGCTGAGCAGTTCTTC.

J is TRBJ2-7 and V is TRBV7-8; TRBD1 aligns across 9 bases. The CDR3 consists of 15 residues. V lost 4 bases to trimming and J lost 4 bases; unmatched junction nucleotides: 8. Germline CDR1 and CDR2: SGHVS and FQNEAQ. The DNA of the CDR3 is TGTGCCAGCAGCTCCGGGACAGGGCTTAGGTACGAGCAGTACGTC. It codes for CASSSGTGLRYEQYV.

The genes are TRBV11-2 and TRBJ2-3; D is undetermined. Germline V gene lookup returns CDR1 SGHAT and CDR2 FQNNGV. The CDR3 is made up of 16 amino acids. Trimming left V 3 bases short and J 1 base short, with 14 bases between. The CDR3 loop reads CASSFNERFGTDTQYF. The CDR3 DNA is TGTGCCAGCAGCTTTAACGAGAGATTCGGCACAGATACGCAGTATTTT.

This sequence joins TRBV6-1 and TRBJ1-5; no clear D gene. V was clipped by 2 bases and J by 0 bases, with 11 bases between them. In germline, CDR1 is MNHNS, CDR2 SASEGT. There are 16 residues in the CDR3. DNA for the CDR3: TGTGCCAGCAGTGAAAGCGGAACACATAGCAATCAGCCCCAGCATTTT. As protein: CASSESGTHSNQPQHF.

The chain links TRBV4-1 to TRBJ2-1; TRBD1 agrees at 9 bases. Unmatched junction bases numbered 4, after V lost 6 bases and J lost 7 bases. The CDR3 covers 13 residues. Per germline, CDR1 MGHRA and CDR2 YSYEKL. CDR3 region: CASRDRGGNEQFF. The DNA of the CDR3 is TGCGCCAGCAGGGACAGGGGAGGGAATGAGCAGTTCTTC.

The rearrangement links TRBV14 to TRBJ1-1; D uncertain. Trimming stripped 4 bases from V and 1 base from J, with 10 bases between. Germline-derived CDR1 and CDR2 are SGHDN and FVKESK. CDR3 length: 14 amino acids. The CDR3 here is CASSPRGGNTEAFF. The CDR3, as DNA: TGTGCCAGCAGCCCCCGGGGAGGGAACACTGAAGCTTTCTTT.

In DNA form, the CDR3 reads TGTGCCAGCACCCTCAGAGACAGCTCTGGAAACACCATATATTTT. Residues: CASTLRDSSGNTIYF. The chain links TRBV7-9 to TRBJ1-3, with D possibly TRBD1 on 5 matching bases. Germline loops: CDR1 SEHNR, CDR2 FQNEAQ (reference sequence). Trimming stripped 7 bases from V and 0 bases from J, with 13 bases between. The CDR3 covers 15 residues.

The gene calls are TRBV6-5 and TRBJ1-6, with 7 bases fitting TRBD1. The CDR3 runs 14 residues. Per germline, CDR1 MNHEY and CDR2 SVGAGI. Unmatched junction bases numbered 4, after V lost 1 base and J lost 10 bases. The CDR3 DNA reads TGTGCCAGCAGTTACTTGCAGGGGGGGTCACCCCTCCACTTT. Its translation is CASSYLQGGSPLHF.

This clone was picked up one time. The V and J genes are TRBV7-5 and TRBJ1-3; the table's D gene call, TRBD1, was not cross checked with the DNA. TRBV7-5 counts as a pseudogene. The CDR3 is 21 residues long. DNA for the CDR3: TGTGTCAGAAGCTCCACGAAATCGGGACAGGGGCTCCCCAGCTCTGGAAACACCATATATTTT. Amino acid sequence: CVRSSTKSGQGLPSSGNTIYF.

The rearrangement links TRBV29-1 to TRBJ2-7, with D possibly called TRBD1 or TRBD2 (6 bases each). CDR1 is SQVTM and CDR2 is ANQGSEA in the germline V gene. The CDR3 is made up of 15 amino acids. V lost 0 bases and J lost 1, with 13 bases in between. This CDR3 is CSVEDPTGLSYEQYF. CDR3 nucleotides: TGCAGCGTTGAAGATCCGACAGGACTATCCTACGAGCAGTACTTC.

This clone was detected a few times. V and J are TRBV6-1 and TRBJ2-2, with D possibly being TRBD2 (6 bases). Trimming shortened V by 2 bases and J by 3 bases, and 10 bases separated the two germline ends. The CDR3 covers 15 residues. In germline, CDR1 is MNHNS, CDR2 SASEGT. The CDR3 DNA sequence: TGTGCCAGCAGTGAACTGGAGGGATACACCGGGGAGCTGTTTTTT. Encoded protein: CASSELEGYTGELFF.

The chain has TRBV7-8 and TRBJ2-5; no definite D call. V lost 0 bases to trimming and J lost 5 bases, with 13 bases between them. The germline CDR1 and CDR2 sequences are SGHVS and FQNEAQ. This CDR3 has 15 residues. CDR3 protein: CASSLAQVRRETQYF. CDR3 in DNA: TGTGCCAGCAGCTTAGCCCAGGTCCGGCGGGAGACCCAGTACTTC. Based on the CDR3 plus reference TRBV7-8 and TRBJ2-5, the full variable domain is GAGVSQSPRYKVAKRGQDVALRCDPISGHVSLFWYQQALGQGPEFLTYFQNEAQLDKSGLPSDRFFAERPEGSVSTLKIQRTQQEDSAVYLCASSLAQVRRETQYFGPGTRLLVL.

The rearrangement links TRBV7-9 to TRBJ2-1; 15 bases line up with TRBD2. CDR1 is SEHNR and CDR2 is FQNEAQ in the germline V gene (reference sequence). The CDR3 contains 19 residues. V lost 3 bases, J lost 0 bases, and 6 bases stayed unmatched. The CDR3 is CASSFLGLAGGSSYNEQFF. The CDR3 DNA sequence: TGTGCCAGCAGCTTCTTAGGACTAGCGGGAGGGAGCTCCTACAATGAGCAGTTCTTC. Based on the CDR3 plus reference TRBV7-9 and TRBJ2-1, the full variable domain is DTGVSQNPRHKITKRGQNVTFRCDPISEHNRLYWYRQTLGQGPEFLTYFQNEAQLEKSRLLSDRFSAERPKGSFSTLEIQRTEQGDSAMYLCASSFLGLAGGSSYNEQFFGPGTRLTVL.

This clone occurred a few times. This chain joins TRBV4-1 and TRBJ1-6; no reliable D call. Germline V lookup: CDR1 MGHRA, CDR2 YSYEKL. V lost 4 bases, J lost 0 bases, and 22 bases lay in between. CDR3 length: 20 residues. The CDR3 reads CASSPALGLHKSSYNSPLHF. Here the CDR3 DNA reads TGCGCCAGCAGCCCCGCGTTAGGTTTGCATAAGAGCTCCTATAATTCACCCCTCCACTTT.

This clone was observed once. The chain employs TRBV28 and TRBJ2-2, with 7 bases fitting TRBD1. CDR1 and CDR2 (germline): MDHEN, SYDVKM. V trimming: 0 bases; J trimming: 0 bases; junction bases outside the gene matches: 16. The CDR3 runs to 21 residues. CDR3 loop: CASSLWALSTGQKTNTGELFF. In nucleotides, the CDR3 is TGTGCCAGCAGTTTATGGGCCCTCTCGACAGGGCAGAAAACGAACACCGGGGAGCTGTTTTTT.

CDR3 protein: CASSLGTVPYQETQYF. CDR3 coding DNA: TGTGCCAGCAGCTTGGGGACAGTCCCGTACCAAGAGACCCAGTACTTC. The rearrangement links TRBV5-8 to TRBJ2-5; a possible D gene is TRBD1 (6 bases). CDR3 length: 16 residues. In germline, CDR1 is SGHTS, CDR2 YDEGEE. Trimming removed 0 bases from V and 0 bases from J, with 12 bases in between.

The chain recombines TRBV4-1 with TRBJ2-1; D not resolved. Germline V lookup: CDR1 MGHRA, CDR2 YSYEKL. The CDR3 runs to 14 residues. V lost 4 bases and J 4 bases, leaving 11 bases between the germline ends. CDR3 in amino acids: CASSPIALYNEQFF. DNA of the CDR3: TGCGCCAGCAGCCCTATAGCACTGTACAATGAGCAGTTCTTC.

The chain is built from TRBV19 and TRBJ1-2; no firm D call. Deletions cut 3 bases from V and 4 bases from J, with 3 bases between. CDR3 size: 11 residues. Germline-derived CDR1 and CDR2 are LNHDA and SQIVND (reference sequence). CDR3 sequence (DNA): TGTGCCAGTAGTATTGGCTATGGCTACACCTTC. Its translation is CASSIGYGYTF.

J is TRBJ1-2 and V is TRBV5-1; D is undetermined. Germline assignment: CDR1 SGHRS and CDR2 YFSETQ. The CDR3 is made up of 14 amino acids. The V end lost 0 bases, the J end lost 4 bases, and 10 bases lay between the germline ends. CDR3 DNA: TGCGCCAGCAGCTTGGAGAGGTTTTCCTATGGCTACACCTTC. Translating gives CASSLERFSYGYTF.

V gene TRBV19 combines with J gene TRBJ2-1; D is perhaps TRBD1 (5 bases). Deletions cut 1 base from V and 8 bases from J, with 12 bases between. The CDR3 is made up of 14 amino acids. In germline, CDR1 is LNHDA, CDR2 SQIVND (reference sequence). The DNA for the CDR3 is TGTGCCAGTAGTATAGGGTGGGGCGTCGATGAGCAGTTCTTC. Translation gives CASSIGWGVDEQFF.

This chain joins TRBV12-3 or TRBV12-4 and TRBJ1-2; maybe TRBD1 (5 bases). This CDR3 comprises 13 residues. Trimming took 6 bases from V and 7 from J, leaving 15 bases between them. The DNA of the CDR3 is TGTGCCAGCAGAACCGGGACTCTGTTTGGCTACACCTTC. Translation: CASRTGTLFGYTF.

The J gene is TRBJ2-5, the V gene TRBV6-5; possibly TRBD1 or TRBD2 for D (7 bases each). Germline loops: CDR1 MNHEY, CDR2 SVGAGI. CDR3 size: 14 residues. The V end lost 7 bases, the J end lost 5 bases, and 17 bases lay between the germline ends. CDR3 region: CASTYRGGSETQYF. In DNA, the CDR3 is TGTGCCAGCACCTACAGGGGAGGGTCGGAGACCCAGTACTTC.

This clone showed up just once. The chain joins TRBV6-1 to TRBJ2-5; tentatively, D is TRBD2 (6 bases). The V end lost 2 bases, the J end lost 3 bases, and 13 bases lay between the germline ends. There are 15 residues in the CDR3. Germline V CDR1 and CDR2: MNHNS, SASEGT. This CDR3 reads CASSEWRGEEETQYF. The CDR3 DNA follows: TGTGCCAGCAGTGAATGGAGGGGAGAGGAAGAGACCCAGTACTTC.

V is TRBV7-9 and J is TRBJ2-3; D possibly uses TRBD1 or TRBD2 (6 bases each). With 5 bases removed from V and 0 bases from J, the gap between germline ends came to 12 bases. The CDR3 loop spans 15 amino acids. From germline, CDR1 is SEHNR and CDR2 FQNEAQ (reference sequence). CDR3: CASSPQGRSTDTQYF. The CDR3 region has the DNA TGTGCCAGCAGCCCTCAGGGGAGGAGCACAGATACGCAGTATTTT. Full variable domain (remainder filled in from reference TRBV7-9 and TRBJ2-3): DTGVSQNPRHKITKRGQNVTFRCDPISEHNRLYWYRQTLGQGPEFLTYFQNEAQLEKSRLLSDRFSAERPKGSFSTLEIQRTEQGDSAMYLCASSPQGRSTDTQYFGPGTRLTVL.

The chain has TRBV21-1 and TRBJ2-7; no DNA check was done on the table's D call, TRBD2. TRBV21-1 is shown as a pseudogene. This CDR3 has 14 amino acids. The CDR3 region is CASSRLAGSYEQYF. As DNA, the CDR3 is TGTGCCAGCAGTAGACTAGCGGGGTCCTACGAGCAGTACTTC.